The T cell receptor beta chain described here comes from a study of blood T cells in healthy people across ages. A J-beta primer mix and a sample-barcoded 5' primer were used in a second PCR of roughly 6 to 12 cycles. Any given sample supplied a minimum of 2.5 million CDR3-containing paired-end reads. Each CDR3 protein is one row after TCRdb ran MiXCR on the 5' RACE reads. The table lists approximately 690,000 distinct CDR3 sequences, 35% to 50% of them singletons. Each donor gave roughly 9.8 milliliters of peripheral blood. Trimming stripped 8 bases from V and 8 bases from J, with 19 bases between. The germline gives CDR1 DFQATT, CDR2 SNEGSKA (reference sequence). CDR3 size: 14 residues.

The sequence came from an elderly man in good health. Sample: blood. The chain uses TRBV20-1 and TRBJ1-6; TRBD1 might be the D (6 bases). CDR3 protein: CSMLGRPGDSPLHF. The CDR3 nucleotides are TGCAGTATGCTAGGGAGGCCAGGGGATTCACCCCTCCACTTT.